Sequencing of this T cell receptor beta chain was carried out in a study of T cells in Graves' hyperthyroidism and ophthalmopathy. Points from the study as a whole: In the analysis, a 13 V-J model separated ophthalmopathy from stable hyperthyroidism. Progression to ophthalmopathy was predicted a median of approximately 6.4 months early.

Template material for amplifying TCR beta CDR3 regions consisted of RNA transcripts. Initially, a first-round RT-PCR of the TCR CDR3 employed the HTBI primer set. TCRdb passed the multiplex PCR reads through MiXCR, listing each CDR3 protein once. This sample has around 620,000 distinct CDR3 sequences, with 35% to 55% found just once. As regards this clonotype: What it binds is not known. The conserved closing phenylalanine or tryptophan is absent in this CDR3, likely reflecting a read error. Because the CDR3's place on the DNA is in doubt, the DNA is left out and the CDR3 is given as listed by TCRdb.

Exclusions: uncontrolled infection, other autoimmune disease, pregnancy, lactation. The CDR3 adds up to 9 amino acids, both ends counted. The V gene's germline CDR1 is SNHLY and CDR2 FYNNEI. The chain couples TRBV2 to TRBJ2-6. Sequenced input: peripheral blood or thyroid tissue (not recorded which). This receptor was obtained from an adult woman with Graves' disease, either hyperthyroidism or ophthalmopathy (not recorded which). The CDR3: CASSEDFDV.